One T cell receptor beta chain is described in this entry. Produced via immunoSEQ multiplex PCR; TCRdb's table is partial and in-frame only. The sample has about 130,000 clones, roughly 94% seen once. The sample belongs to a study of control samples from healthy donors and cancer patients. V was pared by 1 base and J by 10 bases, with 22 bases between. This CDR3 has 16 residues. Germline CDR1 is SGHTA and CDR2 is FQGNSA. The sequence came from a man aged 55 to 70 with colorectal cancer. The sequenced sample consisted of PBMCs. The genes are TRBV7-2 and TRBJ1-1, with D unclear. The DNA for the CDR3 is TGTGCCAGCAGCTTAGATTCATTCGTTGGGCAGTCGGGAGCTTTCTTT. Its translation is CASSLDSFVGQSGAFF.